This record covers a single TCR beta chain. What it binds is unknown. Sample-barcoded 5' priming and a J-beta primer mix drove a second PCR of about 6 to 12 cycles. TCRdb re-called the 5' RACE reads through MiXCR, storing one row per CDR3 protein. This table holds 1.5 million to 2 million distinct CDR3 sequences, roughly 27% found once. These data come from a study of blood T cells in healthy people across ages. Study results and caveats: Long-lived donors carried more naive CD4+ cells and greater diversity than aged donors.

CDR3 size: 14 residues. V lost 5 bases, J lost 4 bases, and 14 bases lay in between. The source material was blood. The receptor comes from a woman aged 25 to 39 in good health. The chain couples TRBV12-3 or TRBV12-4 to TRBJ1-2, with D perhaps matching TRBD1 (6 bases). The DNA for the CDR3 is TGTGCCAGCAGTCCACAGGGAAAGGGCTATGGCTACACCTTC. Protein sequence: CASSPQGKGYGYTF.